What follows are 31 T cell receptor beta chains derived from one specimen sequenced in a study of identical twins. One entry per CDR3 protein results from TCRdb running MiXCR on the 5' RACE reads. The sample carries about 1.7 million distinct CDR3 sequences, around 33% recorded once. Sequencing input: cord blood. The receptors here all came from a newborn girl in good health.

The CDR3 loop is CACSPSGTATYEQYF. As DNA, the CDR3 is TGTGCCTGTTCCCCGAGCGGGACGGCCACCTACGAGCAGTACTTC. V gene TRBV30 combines with J gene TRBJ2-7; 7 bases align to TRBD2. CDR1 and CDR2 from the germline V gene are GTSNPN and SVGIG (reference sequence). This CDR3 comprises 15 residues. The ends lost 6 bases at V and 2 bases at J; junction bases unmatched: 13.

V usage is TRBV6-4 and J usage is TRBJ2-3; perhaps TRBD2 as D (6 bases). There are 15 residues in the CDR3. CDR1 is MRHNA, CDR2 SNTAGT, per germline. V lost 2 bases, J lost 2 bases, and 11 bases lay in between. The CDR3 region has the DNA TGTGCCAGCAGTGACGGGGACTCCCCCACAGATACGCAGTATTTT. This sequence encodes CASSDGDSPTDTQYF.

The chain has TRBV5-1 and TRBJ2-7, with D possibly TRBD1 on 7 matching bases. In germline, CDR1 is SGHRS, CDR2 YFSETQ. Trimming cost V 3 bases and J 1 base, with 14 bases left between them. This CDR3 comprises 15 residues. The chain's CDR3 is CASSYLTGTSYEQYF. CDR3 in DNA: TGCGCCAGCAGCTATCTGACAGGGACTTCCTACGAGCAGTACTTC.

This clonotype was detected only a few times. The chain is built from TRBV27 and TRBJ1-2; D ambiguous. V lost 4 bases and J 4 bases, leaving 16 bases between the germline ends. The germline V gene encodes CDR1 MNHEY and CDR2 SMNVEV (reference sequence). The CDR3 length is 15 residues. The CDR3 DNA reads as TGTGCCAGCAGTTCCCAACCCAAAGCAGTCTATGGCTACACCTTC. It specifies CASSSQPKAVYGYTF.

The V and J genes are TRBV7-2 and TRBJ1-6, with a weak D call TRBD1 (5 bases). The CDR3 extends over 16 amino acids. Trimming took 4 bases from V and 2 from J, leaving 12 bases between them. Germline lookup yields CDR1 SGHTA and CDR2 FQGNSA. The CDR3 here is CASSYRRGPYNSPLHF. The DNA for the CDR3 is TGTGCCAGCAGCTACCGTCGGGGCCCCTATAATTCACCCCTCCACTTT. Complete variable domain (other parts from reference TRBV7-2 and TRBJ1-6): GAGVSQSPSNKVTEKGKDVELRCDPISGHTALYWYRQSLGQGLEFLIYFQGNSAPDKSGLPSDRFSAERTGGSVSTLTIQRTQQEDSAVYLCASSYRRGPYNSPLHFGNGTRLTVT.

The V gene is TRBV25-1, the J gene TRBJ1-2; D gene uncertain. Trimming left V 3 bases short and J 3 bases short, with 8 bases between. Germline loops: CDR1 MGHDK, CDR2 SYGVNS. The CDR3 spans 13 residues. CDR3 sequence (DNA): TGTGCCAGCAGTGATGGAGGGCACTATGGCTACACCTTC. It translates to CASSDGGHYGYTF.

This CDR3 reads CATSESGGPNTEAFF. The CDR3 DNA sequence: TGTGCCACCAGTGAATCGGGGGGGCCGAACACTGAAGCTTTCTTT. The chain joins TRBV24-1 to TRBJ1-1; maybe TRBD1 (6 bases). V was cut by 4 bases and J by 1 base, with 12 bases left in between. Per germline, CDR1 KGHDR and CDR2 SFDVKD. CDR3 length: 15 residues.

The CDR3, as DNA: TGTGCCAGCAGCATCCCTATGGCAAACAGGGCTAACTATGGCTACACCTTC. It encodes CASSIPMANRANYGYTF. The chain combines TRBV7-9 with TRBJ1-2; D might be TRBD1 (6 bases). This CDR3 has 17 amino acids. Trimming stripped 5 bases from V and 0 bases from J, with 19 bases between. Germline-derived CDR1 and CDR2 are SEHNR and FQNEAQ (reference sequence).

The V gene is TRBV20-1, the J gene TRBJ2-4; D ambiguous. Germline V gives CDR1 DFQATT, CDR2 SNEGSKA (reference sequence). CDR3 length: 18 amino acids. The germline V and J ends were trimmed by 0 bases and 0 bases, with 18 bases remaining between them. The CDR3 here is CSARDFLHPTLAKNIQYF. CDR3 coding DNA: TGCAGTGCTAGAGATTTTCTACACCCAACCCTAGCCAAAAACATTCAGTACTTC.

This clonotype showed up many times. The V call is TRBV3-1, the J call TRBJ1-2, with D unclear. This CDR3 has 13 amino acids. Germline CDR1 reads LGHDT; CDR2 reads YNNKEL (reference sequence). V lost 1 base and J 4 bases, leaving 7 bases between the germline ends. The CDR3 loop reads CASSQVALYGYTF. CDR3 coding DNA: TGTGCCAGCAGCCAAGTGGCACTCTATGGCTACACCTTC.

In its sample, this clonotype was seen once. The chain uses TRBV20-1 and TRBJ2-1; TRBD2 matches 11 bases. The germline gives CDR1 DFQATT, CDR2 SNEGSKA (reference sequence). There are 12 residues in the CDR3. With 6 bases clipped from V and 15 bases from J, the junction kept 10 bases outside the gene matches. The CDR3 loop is CSADHTSGSWFF. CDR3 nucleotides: TGCAGTGCCGATCATACTAGCGGGAGTTGGTTCTTC.

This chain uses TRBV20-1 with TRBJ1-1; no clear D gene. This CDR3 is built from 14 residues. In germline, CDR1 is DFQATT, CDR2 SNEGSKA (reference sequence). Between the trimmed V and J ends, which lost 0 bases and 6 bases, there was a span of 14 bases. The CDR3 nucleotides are TGCAGTGCTAGAGATTGGCACAAAGCCGCTGAAGCTTTCTTT. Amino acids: CSARDWHKAAEAFF.

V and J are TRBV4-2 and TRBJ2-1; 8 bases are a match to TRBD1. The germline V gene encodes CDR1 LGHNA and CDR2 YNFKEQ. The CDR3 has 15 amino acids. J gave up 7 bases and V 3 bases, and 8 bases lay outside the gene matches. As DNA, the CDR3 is TGTGCCAGCAGCCACCCGGGACAGGCGTTTAATGAGCAGTTCTTC. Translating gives CASSHPGQAFNEQFF.

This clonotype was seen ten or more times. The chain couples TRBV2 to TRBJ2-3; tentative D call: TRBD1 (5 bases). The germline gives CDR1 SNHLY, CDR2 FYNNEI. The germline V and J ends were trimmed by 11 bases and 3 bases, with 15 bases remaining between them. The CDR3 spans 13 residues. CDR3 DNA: TGTGCCCCCAGGGTGGGGCCTACAGATACGCAGTATTTT. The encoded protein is CAPRVGPTDTQYF.

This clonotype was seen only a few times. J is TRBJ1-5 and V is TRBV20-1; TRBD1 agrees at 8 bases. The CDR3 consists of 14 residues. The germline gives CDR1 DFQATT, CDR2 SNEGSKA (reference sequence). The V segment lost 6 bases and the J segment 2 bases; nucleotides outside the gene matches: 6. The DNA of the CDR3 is TGCAGTGCCGACGAGACAGGGGGCAATCAGCCCCAGCATTTT. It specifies CSADETGGNQPQHF.

DNA of the CDR3: TGCAGAGCCAAGACGGGGCAAGAGACCCAGTACTTC. The encoded protein is CRAKTGQETQYF. The V and J genes are TRBV20-1 and TRBJ2-5; tentatively, D is TRBD2 (5 bases). CDR3 size: 12 residues. Germline CDR1 is DFQATT and CDR2 is SNEGSKA (reference sequence).

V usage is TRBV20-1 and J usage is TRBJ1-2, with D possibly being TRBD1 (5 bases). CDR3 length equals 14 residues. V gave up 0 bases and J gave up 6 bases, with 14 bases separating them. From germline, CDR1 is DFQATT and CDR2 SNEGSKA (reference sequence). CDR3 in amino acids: CSARERGADHGYTF. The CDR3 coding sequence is TGCAGTGCTAGAGAACGGGGCGCGGACCATGGCTACACCTTC.

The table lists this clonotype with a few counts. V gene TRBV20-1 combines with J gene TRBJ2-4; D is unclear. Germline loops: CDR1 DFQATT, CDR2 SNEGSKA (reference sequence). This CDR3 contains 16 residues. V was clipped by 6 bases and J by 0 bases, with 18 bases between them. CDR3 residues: CSAVPGVTLAKNIQYF. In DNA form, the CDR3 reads TGCAGTGCCGTCCCCGGAGTAACCTTAGCCAAAAACATTCAGTACTTC.

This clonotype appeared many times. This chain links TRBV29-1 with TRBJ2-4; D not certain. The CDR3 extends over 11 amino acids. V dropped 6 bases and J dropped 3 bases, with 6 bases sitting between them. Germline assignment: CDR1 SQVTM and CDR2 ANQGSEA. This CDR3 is CSVRNKNIQYF. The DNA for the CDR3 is TGCAGCGTCCGGAACAAAAACATTCAGTACTTC.

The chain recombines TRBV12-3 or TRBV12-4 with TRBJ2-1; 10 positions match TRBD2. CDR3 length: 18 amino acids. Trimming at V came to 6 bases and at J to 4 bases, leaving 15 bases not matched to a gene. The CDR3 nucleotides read TGTGCCAGCAGGACGACGGTAGCGGGAGGAGGCTCTTACAATGAGCAGTTCTTC. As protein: CASRTTVAGGGSYNEQFF.

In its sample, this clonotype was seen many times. The CDR3, as DNA: TGTGCCAGCAGTTTCGGCGGGAGGGCAGGTGATACGCAGTATTTT. Translated, it gives CASSFGGRAGDTQYF. J is TRBJ2-3 and V is TRBV28, with 9 nucleotides matching TRBD2. CDR3 length equals 15 residues. CDR1 and CDR2 from the germline V gene are MDHEN and SYDVKM. V lost 3 bases and J lost 6; bases outside the gene matches: 7. Looking up the rest from reference TRBV28 and TRBJ2-3 gives the full variable domain: DVKVTQSSRYLVKRTGEKVFLECVQDMDHENMFWYRQDPGLGLRLIYFSYDVKMKEKGDIPEGYSVSREKKERFSLILESASTNQTSMYLCASSFGGRAGDTQYFGPGTRLTVL.

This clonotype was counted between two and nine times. As DNA, the CDR3 is TGTGCCAGCACCCTCCAGGGCTACAATGAGCAGTTCTTC. Its protein is CASTLQGYNEQFF. The chain recombines TRBV12-3 or TRBV12-4 with TRBJ2-1; TRBD1 is a possible D gene (5 bases). The ends were cut back, 7 bases at V and 3 bases at J, with 10 bases in the middle. The CDR3 covers 13 residues.

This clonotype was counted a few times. CDR3 nucleotides: TGTGCCATCAGTGAGCCCGGACTAGCGGGACATGAGCAGTACTTC. Protein: CAISEPGLAGHEQYF. This rearrangement joins TRBV10-3 to TRBJ2-5; 12 positions match TRBD2. This CDR3 contains 15 residues. V lost 2 bases to trimming and J lost 11 bases; unmatched junction nucleotides: 9. Germline V lookup: CDR1 ENHRY, CDR2 SYGVKD.

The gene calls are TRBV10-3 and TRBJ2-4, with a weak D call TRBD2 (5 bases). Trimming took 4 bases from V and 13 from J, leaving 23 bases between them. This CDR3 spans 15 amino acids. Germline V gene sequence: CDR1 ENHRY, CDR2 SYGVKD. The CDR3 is CAISALDDPGDEQYF. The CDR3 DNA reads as TGTGCCATCAGTGCGCTGGACGACCCCGGGGATGAGCAGTACTTC.

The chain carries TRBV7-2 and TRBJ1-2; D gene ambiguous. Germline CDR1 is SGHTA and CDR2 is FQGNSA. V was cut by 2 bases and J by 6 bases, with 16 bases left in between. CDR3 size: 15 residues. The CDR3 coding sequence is TGTGCCAGCAGCTTACGATCGCGGGGTGGAGATGGCTACACCTTC. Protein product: CASSLRSRGGDGYTF. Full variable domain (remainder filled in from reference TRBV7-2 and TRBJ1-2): GAGVSQSPSNKVTEKGKDVELRCDPISGHTALYWYRQSLGQGLEFLIYFQGNSAPDKSGLPSDRFSAERTGGSVSTLTIQRTQQEDSAVYLCASSLRSRGGDGYTFGSGTRLTVV.

Written as DNA, the CDR3 is TGCAGTGCTAGACAGGGGGTTGAAAAACTGTTTTTT. The encoded protein is CSARQGVEKLFF. J is TRBJ1-4 and V is TRBV20-1; the match to TRBD1 covers 7 bases. CDR3 length: 12 amino acids. Per the germline V gene, CDR1 is DFQATT and CDR2 is SNEGSKA (reference sequence). V dropped 2 bases and J dropped 7; count of bases not matched to a gene: 1.

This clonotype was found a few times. CDR3 in DNA: TGTGCCAGCCTAAGACAGGGTGAATCCGGGGAGCTGTTTTTT. It specifies CASLRQGESGELFF. V gene TRBV2 combines with J gene TRBJ2-2; 7 bases fit TRBD1. The CDR3 runs to 14 residues. Germline CDR1 is SNHLY and CDR2 is FYNNEI. Germline trimming cut 8 bases from V and 6 bases from J; bases unmatched to any gene: 9. The variable domain in full, completed from reference TRBV2 and TRBJ2-2, reads EPEVTQTPSHQVTQMGQEVILRCVPISNHLYFYWYRQILGQKVEFLVSFYNNEISEKSEIFDDQFSVERPDGSNFTLKIRSTKLEDSAMYFCASLRQGESGELFFGEGSRLTVL.

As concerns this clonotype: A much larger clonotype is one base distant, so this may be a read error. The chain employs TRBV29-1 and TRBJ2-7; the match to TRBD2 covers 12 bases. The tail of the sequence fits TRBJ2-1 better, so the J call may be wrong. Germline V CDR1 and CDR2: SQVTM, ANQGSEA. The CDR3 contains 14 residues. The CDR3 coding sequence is TGCAGCGTTGAGGGACTAGCGGGTACCTACGAGCAGTTCTTC. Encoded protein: CSVEGLAGTYEQFF.

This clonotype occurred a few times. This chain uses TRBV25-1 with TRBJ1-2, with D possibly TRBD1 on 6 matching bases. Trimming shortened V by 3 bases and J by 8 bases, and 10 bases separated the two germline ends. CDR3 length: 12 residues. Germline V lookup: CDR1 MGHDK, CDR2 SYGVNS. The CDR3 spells CASSEGARGYTF. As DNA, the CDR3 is TGTGCCAGCAGTGAGGGGGCTAGGGGCTACACCTTC.

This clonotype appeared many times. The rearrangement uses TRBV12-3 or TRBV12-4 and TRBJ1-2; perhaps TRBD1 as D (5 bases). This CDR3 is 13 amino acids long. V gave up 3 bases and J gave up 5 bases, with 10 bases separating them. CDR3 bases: TGTGCCAGCAGTTTCCGACAGTCATATGGCTACACCTTC. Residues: CASSFRQSYGYTF.

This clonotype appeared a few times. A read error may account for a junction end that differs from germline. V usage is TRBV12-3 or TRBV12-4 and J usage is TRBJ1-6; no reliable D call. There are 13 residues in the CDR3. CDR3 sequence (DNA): TGTGCCAGCAGTCCCTATCCGAATTCACCCCCCCACTTT. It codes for CASSPYPNSPPHF.